These 29 T cell receptor beta chains were all obtained from the same sample, sequenced in a study of blood T cells in healthy people across ages. Through a sample-barcoded 5' primer and a J-beta primer mix, a second PCR was run for 7 to 11 cycles. TCRdb reprocessed the 5' RACE reads with MiXCR, giving one entry per CDR3 protein. The data show hundreds of thousands of distinct CDR3 sequences, roughly 21% seen once. The specimen sequenced was blood. These receptor sequences come from a man aged 70 or older in good health.

The gene calls are TRBV11-1 and TRBJ2-4; D possibly corresponds to TRBD2 (5 bases). Germline V gene data show CDR1 as SGHAT and CDR2 as FQDESV (reference sequence). Trimming shortened V by 5 bases and J by 0 bases, and 14 bases separated the two germline ends. The CDR3 is 16 residues long. The CDR3 coding sequence is TGTGCCAGCAGCACAATCCGGAGCGGAGCCAAAAACATTCAGTACTTC. This translates into CASSTIRSGAKNIQYF.

In this sample, this clonotype turned up a few times. V gene TRBV5-5 combines with J gene TRBJ2-1, with 13 positions matching TRBD2. The CDR3 has 19 amino acids. In germline, CDR1 is SGHKS, CDR2 YYEKEE (reference sequence). V was clipped by 1 base and J by 2 bases; unmatched bases: 9. Written as DNA, the CDR3 is TGTGCCAGCAGCTTGAGGGGGACTAGCGGGAATGGCGCCTACAATGAGCAGTTCTTC. It encodes CASSLRGTSGNGAYNEQFF.

V gene TRBV20-1 combines with J gene TRBJ2-2, with TRBD2 as a possible D gene (6 bases). This CDR3 has 17 amino acids. Germline-derived CDR1 and CDR2 are DFQATT and SNEGSKA (reference sequence). V was pared by 0 bases and J by 0 bases, with 14 bases between. Here the CDR3 reads CSARDPQASANTGELFF. The CDR3 DNA reads TGCAGTGCTAGAGATCCCCAGGCTAGCGCGAACACCGGGGAGCTGTTTTTT.

The gene calls are TRBV20-1 and TRBJ2-7, with 9 bases matching TRBD2. CDR3 length equals 13 residues. The ends lost 4 bases at V and 2 bases at J; junction bases unmatched: 3. CDR1 is DFQATT, CDR2 SNEGSKA, per germline (reference sequence). This CDR3 reads CSAKASGTYEQYF. The CDR3 nucleotides read TGCAGTGCTAAGGCTAGCGGGACCTACGAGCAGTACTTC.

This chain joins TRBV12-3 or TRBV12-4 and TRBJ2-3, with a weak D call TRBD2 (5 bases). V was shortened by 7 bases and J by 6 bases, with 11 bases between the two germline ends. The CDR3 sequence is 12 residues long. CDR3 amino acids: CASTGGVDTQYF. The CDR3 nucleotides read TGTGCCAGCACCGGAGGTGTCGATACGCAGTATTTT.

The rearrangement links TRBV30 to TRBJ2-5, with D possibly being TRBD2 (6 bases). The DNA end is more similar to TRBJ2-1, so the J call may be wrong. This CDR3 region has 13 residues. Germline values: CDR1 GTSNPN, CDR2 SVGIG (reference sequence). Here the CDR3 DNA reads TGTGCCTGGAGTAATCTAGGGAGGAATGAGCAGTTCTTC. Translated, it gives CAWSNLGRNEQFF.

This clonotype has just a few counts. The rearrangement uses TRBV20-1 and TRBJ1-6, with a tentative D call TRBD1 (5 bases). CDR1 DFQATT and CDR2 SNEGSKA come from the germline V gene (reference sequence). The CDR3 contains 15 residues. V was shortened by 1 base and J by 9 bases, with 16 bases between the two germline ends. The CDR3 loop reads CSARALSGLSSPLHF. CDR3 DNA sequence: TGCAGTGCTAGAGCCCTATCGGGGCTGAGTTCACCCCTCCACTTT.

Only a few counts were recorded for this clonotype. The rearrangement uses TRBV5-1 and TRBJ2-3; D may be TRBD1 (5 bases). The V end was cut by 2 bases, the J end by 6 bases, with 10 bases between. This CDR3 is built from 13 residues. Germline V lookup: CDR1 SGHRS, CDR2 YFSETQ. CDR3 DNA: TGCGCCAGCAGCTTCAGGGATTCGGATACGCAGTATTTT. As protein: CASSFRDSDTQYF.

Details on this clonotype: At one of its ends the junction is not consistent with the germline gene, which may arise from a read error. The chain employs TRBV15 and TRBJ2-7, with TRBD2 matching 8 bases. This CDR3 contains 15 residues. In germline, CDR1 is LNHNV, CDR2 YYDKDF (reference sequence). CDR3 in DNA: TGTGCCACCAGCAGAGCTAGGACTAGCTCCCACGAGCAGTACTTC. Translated: CATSRARTSSHEQYF.

The CDR3 DNA follows: TGTGCCAGCAGCGTTGAGGGGCGCCCTAATGAAAAACTGTTTTTT. It is translated as CASSVEGRPNEKLFF. The chain recombines TRBV9 with TRBJ1-4; perhaps TRBD1 as D (5 bases). The V end lost 2 bases, the J end lost 3 bases, and 11 bases lay between the germline ends. Germline CDR1 reads SGDLS; CDR2 reads YYNGEE. The CDR3 contains 15 residues.

V is TRBV3-1 and J is TRBJ2-7, with 9 positions matching TRBD2. Germline V CDR1 and CDR2: LGHDT, YNNKEL (reference sequence). V lost 1 base, J lost 2 bases, and 3 bases stayed unmatched. CDR3 length: 15 residues. As DNA, the CDR3 is TGTGCCAGCAGCCAAGGACTAGCGGTGGCCTACGAGCAGTACTTC. Residues: CASSQGLAVAYEQYF.

This clonotype has only a few counts. V gene TRBV11-2 combines with J gene TRBJ2-7, with a possible D match to TRBD2 (6 bases). The CDR3 totals 15 residues. The germline V gene encodes CDR1 SGHAT and CDR2 FQNNGV. V lost 1 base and J 4 bases, leaving 14 bases between the germline ends. The DNA of the CDR3 is TGTGCCAGCAGCTTAGTCGGCGGGGAATTGTACGAGCAGTACTTC. Translated: CASSLVGGELYEQYF.

V and J are TRBV5-6 and TRBJ1-3; D remains unclear. The V end was cut by 5 bases, the J end by 1 base, with 13 bases between. Germline V gene data show CDR1 as SGHDT and CDR2 as YYEEEE. The CDR3 has 15 residues. The CDR3 here is CASSSLGRSGNTIYF. CDR3 nucleotides: TGTGCCAGCAGTTCACTTGGGAGATCTGGAAACACCATATATTTT.

The chain joins TRBV14 to TRBJ2-5; D unclear. Germline CDR1 is SGHDN and CDR2 is FVKESK. The CDR3 has 15 amino acids. The V end was cut by 4 bases, the J end by 0 bases, with 12 bases between. The chain's CDR3 is CASSPVRQNQETQYF. CDR3 bases: TGTGCCAGCAGCCCCGTCCGTCAGAACCAAGAGACCCAGTACTTC. Full variable domain (missing parts from reference TRBV14 and TRBJ2-5): EAGVTQFPSHSVIEKGQTVTLRCDPISGHDNLYWYRRVMGKEIKFLLHFVKESKQDESGMPNNRFLAERTGGTYSTLKVQPAELEDSGVYFCASSPVRQNQETQYFGPGTRLLVL.

This clonotype was counted only a few times. This sequence joins TRBV12-3 or TRBV12-4 and TRBJ2-1, with 10 bases lining up with TRBD2. Trimming cost V 5 bases and J 4 bases; bases outside gene matches: 8. This CDR3 spans 16 amino acids. In DNA form, the CDR3 reads TGTGCCAGCAGTCCTAGCGGGAGCCCGGGGTACAATGAGCAGTTCTTC. Its protein product is CASSPSGSPGYNEQFF.

The table lists this clonotype with a few counts. An end of the junction does not agree with germline; a read error may underlie this. The J gene is TRBJ2-3, the V gene TRBV28, with D unclear. The CDR3 consists of 14 residues. Germline CDR1 reads MDHEN; CDR2 reads SYDVKM. The CDR3 reads CACSRTSSRATQYF. The CDR3 DNA reads as TGTGCCTGCAGCCGAACAAGTTCTCGTGCTACGCAGTATTTT. The whole variable domain, filled in from reference TRBV28 and TRBJ2-3, reads DVKVTQSSRYLVKRTGEKVFLECVQDMDHENMFWYRQDPGLGLRLIYFSYDVKMKEKGDIPEGYSVSREKKERFSLILESASTNQTSMYLCACSRTSSRATQYFGPGTRLTVL.

This chain connects TRBV30 to TRBJ1-3, with D maybe TRBD1 (5 bases). Trimming pared 2 bases from V and 3 bases from J, leaving 11 bases between. This CDR3 is 14 amino acids long. CDR1 and CDR2 (germline): GTSNPN, SVGIG (reference sequence). In nucleotides, the CDR3 is TGTGCCTGGAGTTCGGGGGTCCGTGGAAACACCATATATTTT. Amino acids: CAWSSGVRGNTIYF.

This clonotype was observed a handful of times. Sequence at one end of the junction differs from germline and may be a read error. The CDR3 DNA reads as TGTACCAGCAGCCCTACCATCCGGGACAGGGAGGAGACCCAGTACTTC. This encodes CTSSPTIRDREETQYF. This chain connects TRBV9 to TRBJ2-1; 9 bases fit TRBD1. The J call is uncertain, as TRBJ2-5 better fits the DNA end. Germline V gene lookup returns CDR1 SGDLS and CDR2 YYNGEE. The CDR3 runs to 16 residues.

The chain uses TRBV29-1 and TRBJ2-7; D possibly matches TRBD1 or TRBD2 (5 bases each). This CDR3 is 14 amino acids long. The V gene lost 5 bases and the J gene lost 0 bases, with 14 bases spanning the gap. Per germline, CDR1 SQVTM and CDR2 ANQGSEA. CDR3 nucleotides: TGCAGCGTTCCGGGGCTCGGTTCCTCCTACGAGCAGTACTTC. Translation: CSVPGLGSSYEQYF.

CDR3 loop: CASSYTDHEAFF. Written as DNA, the CDR3 is TGTGCCAGCAGTTACACCGACCATGAAGCTTTCTTT. The chain joins TRBV6-6 to TRBJ1-1, with D unresolved. CDR3 length: 12 residues. The V end was cut by 2 bases, the J end by 7 bases, with 8 bases between. CDR1 is MNHNY and CDR2 is SVGAGI in the germline V gene (reference sequence).

A few counts support this clonotype. The genes are TRBV6-5 and TRBJ2-5, with D possibly TRBD1 on 6 matching bases. Near its end, the DNA agrees better with TRBJ2-7, so the J call may be wrong. The CDR3 contains 13 residues. In germline, CDR1 is MNHEY, CDR2 SVGAGI. The CDR3 region is CASSGGHTYEQYF. The CDR3 DNA reads TGTGCCAGCAGTGGGGGACACACCTACGAGCAGTACTTC.

The genes are TRBV7-2 and TRBJ1-6; D gene uncertain. The CDR3 totals 15 residues. Deletions cut 6 bases from V and 6 bases from J, with 15 bases between. Germline CDR1 SGHTA, CDR2 FQGNSA. The CDR3 loop reads CASRQWVQPNSPLHF. The CDR3, as DNA: TGTGCCAGCAGGCAATGGGTACAGCCTAATTCACCCCTCCACTTT.

This clonotype turned up a few times. The chain joins TRBV9 to TRBJ2-5; TRBD2 agrees at 7 bases. The end of the DNA aligns better with TRBJ2-1, so the J call may be wrong. Germline V gene data show CDR1 as SGDLS and CDR2 as YYNGEE. CDR3 length: 14 residues. In DNA form, the CDR3 reads TGTGCCAGCAGCGTAAGCGGGGAACCCAATGAGCAGTTCTTC. Its protein product is CASSVSGEPNEQFF.

This clonotype was observed a few times. The chain links TRBV3-1 to TRBJ2-3; 7 nucleotides match TRBD1. The germline V gene has CDR1 LGHDT and CDR2 YNNKEL (reference sequence). Germline trimming cut 4 bases from V and 0 bases from J; bases unmatched to any gene: 10. The CDR3 has 17 amino acids. CDR3 sequence: CASSLGLGQTSTDTQYF. DNA for the CDR3: TGTGCCAGCAGCCTGGGCCTGGGACAGACTAGCACAGATACGCAGTATTTT.

The rearrangement uses TRBV6-1 and TRBJ2-1, with 7 bases aligning to TRBD1. The V gene's germline CDR1 is MNHNS and CDR2 SASEGT. The J segment lost 4 bases and the V segment lost 2 bases, leaving 5 bases of the junction unmatched. The CDR3 sequence is 15 residues long. The CDR3 spells CASSEFGQEYNEQFF. CDR3 bases: TGTGCCAGCAGTGAATTTGGACAGGAGTACAATGAGCAGTTCTTC.

This clonotype was recorded once. The rearrangement links TRBV20-1 to TRBJ2-1, with 7 bases aligning to TRBD1. Looked up from germline, CDR1 is DFQATT and CDR2 is SNEGSKA (reference sequence). Germline trimming cut 0 bases from V and 2 bases from J; bases unmatched to any gene: 13. CDR3 length: 18 amino acids. Here the CDR3 reads CSARDPGGNWVAYNEQFF. DNA for the CDR3: TGCAGTGCTAGAGACCCAGGGGGTAACTGGGTGGCCTACAATGAGCAGTTCTTC.

The chain links TRBV14 to TRBJ2-1, with D perhaps matching TRBD1 or TRBD2 (5 bases each). Germline V gene lookup returns CDR1 SGHDN and CDR2 FVKESK. The CDR3 has 17 amino acids. V was trimmed by 0 bases and J by 2 bases, leaving 14 bases between them. CDR3 region: CASSQDGAVRTYNEQFF. The CDR3 DNA follows: TGTGCCAGCAGCCAAGACGGGGCAGTCCGAACCTACAATGAGCAGTTCTTC.

CDR3 DNA sequence: TGCAGCTTCCGCCGGACAGACTTCTCCTACAATGAGCAGTTCTTC. This sequence encodes CSFRRTDFSYNEQFF. The chain employs TRBV29-1 and TRBJ2-1; D possibly corresponds to TRBD1 (6 bases). With 8 bases removed from V and 0 bases from J, the gap between germline ends came to 17 bases. CDR3 length: 15 amino acids. Per germline, CDR1 SQVTM and CDR2 ANQGSEA.

The chain employs TRBV5-8 and TRBJ1-2; D gene ambiguous. The CDR3 totals 14 residues. V lost 0 bases to trimming and J lost 4 bases, with 10 bases between them. Germline V gene data show CDR1 as SGHTS and CDR2 as YDEGEE. DNA for the CDR3: TGTGCCAGCAGCTTGGCCTGGACTTTCTATGGCTACACCTTC. Encoded protein: CASSLAWTFYGYTF.